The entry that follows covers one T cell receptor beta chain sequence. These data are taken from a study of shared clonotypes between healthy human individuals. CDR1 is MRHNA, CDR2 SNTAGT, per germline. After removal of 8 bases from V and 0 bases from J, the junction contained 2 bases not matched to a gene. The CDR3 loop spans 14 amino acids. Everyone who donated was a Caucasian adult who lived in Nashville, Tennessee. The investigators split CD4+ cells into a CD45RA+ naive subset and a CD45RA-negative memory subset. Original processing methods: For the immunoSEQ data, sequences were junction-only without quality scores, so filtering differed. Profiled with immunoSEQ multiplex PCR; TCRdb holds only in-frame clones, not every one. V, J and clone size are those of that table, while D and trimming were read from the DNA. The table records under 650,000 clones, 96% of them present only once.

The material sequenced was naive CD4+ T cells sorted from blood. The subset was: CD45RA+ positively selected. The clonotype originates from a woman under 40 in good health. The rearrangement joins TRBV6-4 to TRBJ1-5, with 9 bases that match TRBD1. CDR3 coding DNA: TGTGCCAGCCGGACAGGGGATAGCAATCAGCCCCAGCATTTT. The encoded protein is CASRTGDSNQPQHF.